What follows is one TCR beta chain and its context. TCRdb keeps only in-frame clones here, not all; method: immunoSEQ multiplex PCR. The table has around 80,000 clones, 90% to 95% seen once. The record originates from a study of control samples from healthy donors and cancer patients. What was sequenced was blood. This clonotype originated in a man aged 50 or older in good health.

The CDR3: CASGRAGNQPQHF. The CDR3 DNA is TGTGCCAGTGGCAGGGCGGGCAATCAGCCCCAGCATTTT. The chain uses TRBV6-5 and TRBJ1-5; possibly TRBD1 for D (5 bases). The CDR3 has 13 amino acids. Trimming stripped 9 bases from V and 2 bases from J, with 11 bases between. Germline V gives CDR1 MNHEY, CDR2 SVGAGI.